Listed here are 4 T cell receptor beta chains from one sample, sequenced in a study of cytomegalovirus exposure and HLA in healthy donors. PCR amplification relied on 60 Vbeta primers (plus 13 Jbeta primers). TCRdb's copy holds only in-frame clones and misses some; the assay was immunoSEQ multiplex PCR. The sample shows 100,000 to 150,000 clones, around 10% of them seen only once. The specimen was PBMCs. These receptors came from a middle-aged woman in good health and CMV-seropositive.

This chain uses TRBV27 with TRBJ2-7, with a possible D match to TRBD2 (6 bases). This CDR3 region has 15 residues. Germline V gene data show CDR1 as MNHEY and CDR2 as SMNVEV (reference sequence). V dropped 4 bases and J dropped 2 bases, with 15 bases sitting between them. CDR3 in amino acids: CASSWGLPGAYEQYF. The CDR3 DNA reads as TGTGCCAGCAGTTGGGGACTTCCGGGAGCCTACGAGCAGTACTTC.

The V gene is TRBV6-6, the J gene TRBJ1-3, with 10 bases identical to TRBD1. The CDR3 is made up of 16 amino acids. V was pared by 6 bases and J by 3 bases, with 8 bases of the junction left unmatched. Germline V gene data show CDR1 as MNHNY and CDR2 as SVGAGI (reference sequence). The CDR3 region is CASSPRQGASGNTIYF. CDR3 bases: TGTGCCAGCAGCCCCCGACAGGGGGCGAGTGGAAACACCATATATTTT.

The chain recombines TRBV5-4 with TRBJ2-7, with TRBD2 matching over 15 bases. The germline CDR1 and CDR2 sequences are SGHNT and YYREEE (reference sequence). The J segment lost 6 bases and the V segment lost 4 bases, leaving 11 bases of the junction unmatched. This CDR3 has 17 amino acids. The CDR3 sequence: CASSVGLAGGPRGEQYF. For the CDR3, the DNA is TGTGCCAGCAGCGTAGGACTAGCGGGGGGGCCGAGAGGCGAGCAGTACTTC. The whole variable domain, remainder taken from reference TRBV5-4 and TRBJ2-7, is ETGVTQSPTHLIKTRGQQVTLRCSSQSGHNTVSWYQQALGQGPQFIFQYYREEENGRGNFPPRFSGLQFPNYSSELNVNALELDDSALYLCASSVGLAGGPRGEQYFGPGTRLTVT.

V is TRBV7-2 and J is TRBJ2-7; perhaps TRBD2 as D (7 bases). Germline values: CDR1 SGHTA, CDR2 FQGNSA. CDR3 length: 15 amino acids. Trimming left V 4 bases short and J 1 base short, with 14 bases between. CDR3 amino acids: CASSSRGGISYEQYF. The CDR3 DNA reads as TGTGCCAGCAGCTCGAGGGGGGGCATATCCTACGAGCAGTACTTC.